This T cell receptor (beta chain) was captured by sequencing in a study of T cells in Graves' hyperthyroidism and ophthalmopathy. About this clonotype: Its antigen is still unknown.

The authors deemed Graves' hyperthyroidism stable absent ophthalmopathy progression within 18 months. Disease duration under 2 months; hyperthyroidism patients were aged 18 to 65. Germline loops: CDR1 SEHNR, CDR2 FQNEAQ (reference sequence). V lost 5 bases, J lost 5 bases, and 9 bases stayed unmatched. The CDR3 consists of 14 residues. General study findings and limits: Ophthalmopathy onset followed model prediction by a median approximately seven months. Researchers found most expanded thyroid clonotypes above 0.001 in blood as well.

There were TCR beta CDR3 regions amplified from RNA transcripts. The HTBI primer set served for first-round RT-PCR of the TCR CDR3. TCRdb used MiXCR to reprocess the multiplex PCR reads, holding one entry per CDR3 protein. The sample carries about 510,000 distinct CDR3 sequences, 12% to 15% recorded once. The source is a middle-aged woman with Graves' hyperthyroidism. Sequencing was performed on blood. The genes are TRBV7-9 and TRBJ2-7; TRBD1 agrees at 7 bases. The CDR3 sequence: CASSAPTGINEQYF. The CDR3, as DNA: TGTGCCAGCAGCGCACCGACAGGGATCAACGAGCAGTACTTC. The full variable domain, completed using reference TRBV7-9 and TRBJ2-7, is DTGVSQNPRHKITKRGQNVTFRCDPISEHNRLYWYRQTLGQGPEFLTYFQNEAQLEKSRLLSDRFSAERPKGSFSTLEIQRTEQGDSAMYLCASSAPTGINEQYFGPGTRLTVT.